These 21 T cell receptor beta chains came from one sample sequenced in a study of metastatic and nonmetastatic thyroid tumors. Until they underwent thyroid surgery, no patient had received any treatment. TCRdb called clones again from the PCR reads with MiXCR. The sample records 18,000 or so clones, less than 35% being singletons. Sequencing used tumor tissue. The receptors here all came from a female donor with papillary thyroid cancer or a benign thyroid nodule (not recorded which). Some clones in this sample may be carry-over from other donors' samples.

This chain uses TRBV12-3 or TRBV12-4 with TRBJ1-1; 9 nucleotides agree with TRBD1. This CDR3 has 15 residues. The junction had 8 bases not matched to a gene; V was cut back by 7 bases and J by 2 bases. Here the CDR3 DNA reads TGTGCCAGCAAAACATACAGGGGGCTTAACACTGAAGCTTTCTTT. It translates to CASKTYRGLNTEAFF.

The rearrangement uses TRBV7-2 and TRBJ1-2; no firm D call. Germline V gene sequence: CDR1 SGHTA, CDR2 FQGNSA. With 1 base removed from V and 6 bases from J, the gap between germline ends came to 9 bases. The CDR3 is 13 residues long. CDR3 in DNA: TGTGCCAGCAGCTTAGGGCCAGGCAATGGCTACACCTTC. As protein: CASSLGPGNGYTF. Combining the CDR3 with reference TRBV7-2 and TRBJ1-2 gives the whole variable domain GAGVSQSPSNKVTEKGKDVELRCDPISGHTALYWYRQSLGQGLEFLIYFQGNSAPDKSGLPSDRFSAERTGGSVSTLTIQRTQQEDSAVYLCASSLGPGNGYTFGSGTRLTVV.

This clone has just a few counts. V and J are TRBV27 and TRBJ1-6, with D perhaps TRBD1 (5 bases). CDR1 is MNHEY and CDR2 is SMNVEV in the germline V gene (reference sequence). The germline V and J ends were trimmed by 2 bases and 7 bases, with 9 bases remaining between them. This CDR3 contains 14 residues. The DNA of the CDR3 is TGTGCCAGCAGTTTACCGGGGGAAAATTCACCCCTCCACTTT. It specifies CASSLPGENSPLHF.

The chain links TRBV19 to TRBJ1-5; D is perhaps TRBD1 (6 bases). From germline, CDR1 is LNHDA and CDR2 SQIVND (reference sequence). CDR3 length equals 15 residues. V was trimmed by 6 bases and J by 2 bases, leaving 14 bases between them. Written as DNA, the CDR3 is TGTGCCAGTAGATCCGGGGCAGGGGGCAATCAGCCCCAGCATTTT. As protein: CASRSGAGGNQPQHF.

This clone was picked up many times. The chain joins TRBV10-2 to TRBJ1-2; 7 bases match TRBD1. The CDR3 loop spans 14 amino acids. CDR1 and CDR2 from the germline V gene are WSHSY and SAAADI. Unmatched junction bases numbered 5, after V lost 2 bases and J lost 5 bases. The CDR3 coding sequence is TGCGCCAGCAGTGAGGCAGGGGGATTGTATGGCTACACCTTC. Its protein is CASSEAGGLYGYTF.

The chain uses TRBV27 and TRBJ1-5; TRBD1 might be the D (5 bases). There are 12 residues in the CDR3. Germline CDR1 and CDR2: MNHEY and SMNVEV (reference sequence). V was clipped by 6 bases and J by 8 bases, with 11 bases between them. The CDR3 sequence is CASSQRGEPQHF. The CDR3 coding sequence is TGTGCCAGCAGCCAGAGAGGGGAGCCCCAGCATTTT.

The chain has TRBV24-1 and TRBJ1-2; D gene unclear. The ends were cut back, 4 bases at V and 2 bases at J, with 10 bases in the middle. Germline-derived CDR1 and CDR2 are KGHDR and SFDVKD. This CDR3 is 14 amino acids long. CDR3 in amino acids: CATSDPTLNYGYTF. CDR3 DNA: TGTGCCACCAGTGACCCAACACTAAACTATGGCTACACCTTC.

This chain joins TRBV7-2 and TRBJ2-7; 9 bases align to TRBD2. The CDR3 has 15 amino acids. CDR1 and CDR2 (germline): SGHTA, FQGNSA. V dropped 0 bases and J dropped 2; count of bases not matched to a gene: 2. Here the CDR3 DNA reads TGTGCCAGCAGCTTAGCAGCGGGAGGAACCTACGAGCAGTACTTC. It codes for CASSLAAGGTYEQYF.

The chain is built from TRBV6-7 and TRBJ2-3, with TRBD2 matching over 12 bases. TRBV6-7 is placed among ORFs of uncertain function. The CDR3 spans 14 residues. The junction had 8 bases not matched to a gene; V was cut back by 9 bases and J by 7 bases. The CDR3 spells CASLGLAGTNTQYF. In DNA form, the CDR3 reads TGTGCCAGTCTTGGACTAGCGGGAACAAATACGCAGTATTTT.

The chain carries TRBV28 and TRBJ2-7, with a tentative D call TRBD2 (5 bases). The CDR3 covers 13 residues. V was pared by 6 bases and J by 3 bases, with 12 bases between. Germline loops: CDR1 MDHEN, CDR2 SYDVKM. For the CDR3, the DNA is TGTGCCAGCAGCGATAGACTACGCTACGAGCAGTACTTC. Translation: CASSDRLRYEQYF. Full variable domain (rest looked up from reference TRBV28 and TRBJ2-7): DVKVTQSSRYLVKRTGEKVFLECVQDMDHENMFWYRQDPGLGLRLIYFSYDVKMKEKGDIPEGYSVSREKKERFSLILESASTNQTSMYLCASSDRLRYEQYFGPGTRLTVT.

The chain joins TRBV5-1 to TRBJ1-1; 7 bases map to TRBD1. This CDR3 is built from 17 residues. CDR1 SGHRS and CDR2 YFSETQ come from the germline V gene. V was pared by 2 bases and J by 7 bases, with 17 bases of the junction left unmatched. The CDR3 sequence is CASSLVTGQSYPFEAFF. The CDR3 nucleotides are TGCGCCAGCAGCTTAGTGACGGGACAGAGTTACCCCTTTGAAGCTTTCTTT.

A few counts support this clone. The J gene is TRBJ2-3, the V gene TRBV12-5; D possibly corresponds to TRBD1 (6 bases). Germline V CDR1 and CDR2: LGHNT, FRNRAP. V was shortened by 3 bases and J by 2 bases, with 12 bases between the two germline ends. The CDR3 length is 15 residues. The CDR3 region is CASGFLRTATDTQYF. The CDR3 coding sequence is TGTGCTAGTGGTTTTTTGCGGACAGCCACAGATACGCAGTATTTT.

This clone has only one observation. The rearrangement joins TRBV25-1 to TRBJ1-2, with D perhaps matching TRBD1 (6 bases). Looked up from germline, CDR1 is MGHDK and CDR2 is SYGVNS. This CDR3 is built from 16 residues. V dropped 2 bases and J dropped 7 bases, with 20 bases sitting between them. The CDR3 DNA reads as TGTGCCAGCAGTGAAGGGGGCTTGGGCAGGGTGGGTGGCTACACCTTC. The encoded protein is CASSEGGLGRVGGYTF.

Many counts were recorded for this clone. CDR3 protein: CASSSPAGVNEQFF. The DNA for the CDR3 is TGTGCCAGCAGCTCCCCCGCTGGGGTCAATGAGCAGTTCTTC. The J gene is TRBJ2-1, the V gene TRBV7-9, with D uncertain. Trimming took off 4 bases at V and 6 bases at J, with 13 bases between the two ends. This CDR3 region has 14 residues. CDR1 and CDR2 from the germline V gene are SEHNR and FQNEAQ (reference sequence). The full variable domain, rest sourced from reference TRBV7-9 and TRBJ2-1, is DTGVSQNPRHKITKRGQNVTFRCDPISEHNRLYWYRQTLGQGPEFLTYFQNEAQLEKSRLLSDRFSAERPKGSFSTLEIQRTEQGDSAMYLCASSSPAGVNEQFFGPGTRLTVL.

This clone was observed a few times. The chain uses TRBV11-3 and TRBJ2-2; possible D gene TRBD1, 5 bases. Per germline, CDR1 SGHNT and CDR2 YENEEA. CDR3 length: 13 amino acids. Trimming pared 5 bases from V and 1 base from J, leaving 5 bases between. CDR3 sequence (DNA): TGTGCCAGCAGCAGGGGGAACACCGGGGAGCTGTTTTTT. It yields the protein CASSRGNTGELFF.

J is TRBJ2-2 and V is TRBV12-3 or TRBV12-4, with unresolved D. The CDR3 length is 12 residues. Trimming pared 6 bases from V and 5 bases from J, leaving 7 bases between. The CDR3, as DNA: TGTGCCAGCAGCAAGATAACCGGGGAGCTGTTTTTT. Translated, it gives CASSKITGELFF.

V and J are TRBV5-8 and TRBJ2-7; D may be TRBD1 (5 bases). The ends were cut back, 1 base at V and 5 bases at J, with 16 bases in the middle. This CDR3 region has 15 residues. In germline, CDR1 is SGHTS, CDR2 YDEGEE. CDR3 sequence reads: CASSLMIGRAHEQYF. As DNA, the CDR3 is TGTGCCAGCAGCTTGATGATAGGCAGGGCTCACGAGCAGTACTTC.

This clone was counted a few times. The chain carries TRBV2 and TRBJ2-7, with 8 bases matching TRBD1. The CDR3 extends over 13 amino acids. The V gene's germline CDR1 is SNHLY and CDR2 FYNNEI. V lost 3 bases, J lost 5 bases, and 3 bases stayed unmatched. The CDR3 nucleotides read TGTGCCAGCAGTGATAACAGGGGGGACGAGCAGTACTTC. Translation: CASSDNRGDEQYF.

The rearrangement uses TRBV19 and TRBJ2-7, with D possibly matching TRBD2 (5 bases). This CDR3 is built from 14 residues. V was pared by 5 bases and J by 0 bases, with 11 bases between. Germline CDR1 LNHDA, CDR2 SQIVND (reference sequence). This CDR3 is CASSWSRDSYEQYF. DNA of the CDR3: TGTGCCAGTAGTTGGTCGAGGGACTCCTACGAGCAGTACTTC.

The chain employs TRBV7-2 and TRBJ2-7, with 9 bases matching TRBD2. The CDR3 loop spans 15 amino acids. CDR1 and CDR2 from the germline V gene are SGHTA and FQGNSA. V shed 5 bases, J shed 3 bases, and the junction held 8 bases outside the gene matches. CDR3 loop: CASSPVLTSGYEQYF. The CDR3 DNA is TGTGCCAGCAGCCCTGTACTGACTAGCGGCTACGAGCAGTACTTC.

This clone showed up just a few times. The V and J genes are TRBV11-1 and TRBJ1-3, with TRBD1 as a possible D gene (5 bases). Deletions cut 2 bases from V and 6 bases from J, with 17 bases between. CDR3 size: 16 residues. The germline V gene encodes CDR1 SGHAT and CDR2 FQDESV (reference sequence). CDR3 nucleotides: TGTGCCAGCAGCTTATTGTTCGCCAGGGCGGAAAACACCATATATTTT. Translation gives CASSLLFARAENTIYF.